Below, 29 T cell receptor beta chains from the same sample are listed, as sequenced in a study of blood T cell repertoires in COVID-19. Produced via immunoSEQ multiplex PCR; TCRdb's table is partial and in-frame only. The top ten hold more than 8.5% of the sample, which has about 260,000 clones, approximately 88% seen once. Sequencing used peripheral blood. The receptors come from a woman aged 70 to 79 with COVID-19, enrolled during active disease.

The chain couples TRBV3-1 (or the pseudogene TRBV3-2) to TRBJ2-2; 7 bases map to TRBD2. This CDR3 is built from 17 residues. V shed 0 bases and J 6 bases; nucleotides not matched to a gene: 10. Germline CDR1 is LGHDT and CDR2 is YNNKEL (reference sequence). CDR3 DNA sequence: TGTGCCAGCAGCCAAGAACACCTTATAGCGGGTCCCGGGGAGCTGTTTTTT. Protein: CASSQEHLIAGPGELFF.

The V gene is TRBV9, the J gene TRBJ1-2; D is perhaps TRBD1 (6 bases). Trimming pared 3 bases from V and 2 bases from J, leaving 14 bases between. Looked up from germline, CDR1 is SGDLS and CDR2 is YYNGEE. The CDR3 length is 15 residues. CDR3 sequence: CASSGGIQGNYGYTF. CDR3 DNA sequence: TGTGCCAGCAGCGGGGGGATACAGGGAAACTATGGCTACACCTTC.

This CDR3 reads CASSGSGIYGYTF. In DNA, the CDR3 is TGTGCCAGCAGTGGGTCAGGGATCTATGGCTACACCTTC. V is TRBV11-2 and J is TRBJ1-2; weak D call: TRBD1 (5 bases). Trimming took off 6 bases at V and 4 bases at J, with 12 bases between the two ends. This CDR3 has 13 residues. CDR1 is SGHAT and CDR2 is FQNNGV in the germline V gene.

The CDR3 bases are TGTGCCAGCAGTACCCCGGGACTTCATCAGCCCCAGCATTTT. It specifies CASSTPGLHQPQHF. The chain employs TRBV28 and TRBJ1-5; a possible D gene is TRBD1 (5 bases). Germline V gives CDR1 MDHEN, CDR2 SYDVKM. V lost 5 bases and J lost 5, with 13 bases in between. The CDR3 loop spans 14 amino acids.

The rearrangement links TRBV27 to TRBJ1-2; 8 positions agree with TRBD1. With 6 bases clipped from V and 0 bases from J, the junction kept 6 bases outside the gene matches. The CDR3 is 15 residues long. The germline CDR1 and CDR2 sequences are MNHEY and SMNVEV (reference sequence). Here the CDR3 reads CASRSGQAANYGYTF. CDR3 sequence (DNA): TGTGCCAGCAGATCGGGACAGGCAGCTAACTATGGCTACACCTTC.

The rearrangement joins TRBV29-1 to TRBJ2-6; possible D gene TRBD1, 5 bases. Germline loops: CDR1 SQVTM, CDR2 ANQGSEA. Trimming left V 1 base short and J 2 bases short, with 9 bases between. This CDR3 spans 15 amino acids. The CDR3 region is CSVEVEGAGANVLTF. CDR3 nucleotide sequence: TGCAGCGTTGAAGTTGAAGGGGCTGGGGCCAACGTCCTGACTTTC. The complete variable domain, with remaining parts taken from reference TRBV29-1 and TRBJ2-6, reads SAVISQKPSRDICQRGTSLTIQCQVDSQVTMMFWYRQQPGQSLTLIATANQGSEATYESGFVIDKFPISRPNLTFSTLTVSNMSPEDSSIYLCSVEVEGAGANVLTFGAGSRLTVL.

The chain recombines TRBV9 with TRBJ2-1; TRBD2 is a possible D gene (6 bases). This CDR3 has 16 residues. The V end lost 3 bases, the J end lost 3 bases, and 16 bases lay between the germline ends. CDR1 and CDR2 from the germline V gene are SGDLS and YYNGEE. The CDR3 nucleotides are TGTGCCAGCAGCGCGATTTTCGGGAGCAACTACAATGAGCAGTTCTTC. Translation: CASSAIFGSNYNEQFF.

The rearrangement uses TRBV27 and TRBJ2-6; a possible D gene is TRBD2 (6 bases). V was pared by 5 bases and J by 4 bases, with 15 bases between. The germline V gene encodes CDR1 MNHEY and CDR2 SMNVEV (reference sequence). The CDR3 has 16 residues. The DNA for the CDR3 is TGTGCCAGCAGTCCCCGACCGGGGGTAGGGGCCAACGTCCTGACTTTC. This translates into CASSPRPGVGANVLTF.

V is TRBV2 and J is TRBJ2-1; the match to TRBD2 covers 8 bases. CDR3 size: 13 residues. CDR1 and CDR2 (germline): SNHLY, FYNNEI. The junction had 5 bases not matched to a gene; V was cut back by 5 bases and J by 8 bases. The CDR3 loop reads CASSSGSNYEQFF. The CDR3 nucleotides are TGTGCCAGCAGTAGCGGGAGTAACTATGAGCAGTTCTTC.

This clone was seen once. The CDR3 protein is CASSIGHYQETQYF. The CDR3 DNA follows: TGTGCCAGTAGTATAGGACATTACCAAGAGACCCAGTACTTC. The chain links TRBV19 to TRBJ2-5; D uncertain. The V gene lost 1 base and the J gene lost 0 bases, with 6 bases spanning the gap. CDR1 LNHDA and CDR2 SQIVND come from the germline V gene (reference sequence). The CDR3 sequence is 14 residues long.

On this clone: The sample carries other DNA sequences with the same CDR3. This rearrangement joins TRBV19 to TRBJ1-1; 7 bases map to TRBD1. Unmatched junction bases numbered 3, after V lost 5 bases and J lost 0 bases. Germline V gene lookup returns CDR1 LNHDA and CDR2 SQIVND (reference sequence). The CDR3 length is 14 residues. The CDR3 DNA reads TGTGCCAGTAGTCTGGGACAGCTGAACACTGAAGCTTTCTTT. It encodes CASSLGQLNTEAFF.

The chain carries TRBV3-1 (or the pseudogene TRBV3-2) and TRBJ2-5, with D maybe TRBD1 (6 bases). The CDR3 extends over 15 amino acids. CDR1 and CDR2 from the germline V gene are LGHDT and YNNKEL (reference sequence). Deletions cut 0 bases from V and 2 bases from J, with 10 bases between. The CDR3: CASSQDRGGQETQYF. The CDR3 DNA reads TGTGCCAGCAGCCAAGACAGGGGCGGGCAAGAGACCCAGTACTTC.

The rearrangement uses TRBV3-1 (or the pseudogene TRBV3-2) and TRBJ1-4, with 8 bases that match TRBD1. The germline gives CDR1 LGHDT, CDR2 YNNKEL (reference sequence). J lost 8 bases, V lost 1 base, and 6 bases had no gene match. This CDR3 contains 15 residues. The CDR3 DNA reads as TGTGCCAGCAGCCAAGGTTGGACAGGGCGAGAAAAACTGTTTTTT. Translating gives CASSQGWTGREKLFF.

CDR3 DNA: TGTGCCAGCAGCATCGCCGGGACAGTCTCCTACGAGCAGTACTTC. This sequence encodes CASSIAGTVSYEQYF. The chain combines TRBV11-3 with TRBJ2-7; 7 bases fit TRBD1. CDR3 length equals 15 residues. Trimming cost V 5 bases and J 0 bases; bases outside gene matches: 7. Germline CDR1 and CDR2: SGHNT and YENEEA.

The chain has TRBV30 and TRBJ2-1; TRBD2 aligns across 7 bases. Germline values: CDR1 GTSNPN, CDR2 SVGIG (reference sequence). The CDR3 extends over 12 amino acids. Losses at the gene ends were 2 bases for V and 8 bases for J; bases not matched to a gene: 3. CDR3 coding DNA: TGTGCCTGGAGTTTAAGCGGGGATGAGCAGTTCTTC. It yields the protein CAWSLSGDEQFF.

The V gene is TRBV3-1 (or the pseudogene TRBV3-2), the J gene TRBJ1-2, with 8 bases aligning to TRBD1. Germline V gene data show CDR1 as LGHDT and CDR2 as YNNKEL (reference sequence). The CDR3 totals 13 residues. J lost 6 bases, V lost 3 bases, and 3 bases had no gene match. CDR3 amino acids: CASSQRTGNGYTF. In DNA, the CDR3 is TGTGCCAGCAGCCAGAGGACAGGGAATGGCTACACCTTC.

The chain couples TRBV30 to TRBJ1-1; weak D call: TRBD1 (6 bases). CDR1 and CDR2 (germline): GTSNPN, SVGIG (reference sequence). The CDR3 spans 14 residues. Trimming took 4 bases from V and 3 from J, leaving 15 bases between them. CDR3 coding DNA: TGTGCCTGGACTAGGGGGAGGGGCGACACTGAAGCTTTCTTT. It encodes CAWTRGRGDTEAFF.

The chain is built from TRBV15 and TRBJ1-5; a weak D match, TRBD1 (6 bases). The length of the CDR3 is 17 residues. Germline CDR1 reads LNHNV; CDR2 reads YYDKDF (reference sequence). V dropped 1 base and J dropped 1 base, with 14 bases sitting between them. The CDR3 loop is CATSRGTVTHSNQPQHF. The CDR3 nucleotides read TGTGCCACCAGCAGAGGGACAGTAACCCACAGCAATCAGCCCCAGCATTTT. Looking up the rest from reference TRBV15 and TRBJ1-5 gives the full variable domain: DAMVIQNPRYQVTQFGKPVTLSCSQTLNHNVMYWYQQKSSQAPKLLFHYYDKDFNNEADTPDNFQSRRPNTSFCFLDIRSPGLGDTAMYLCATSRGTVTHSNQPQHFGDGTRLSIL.

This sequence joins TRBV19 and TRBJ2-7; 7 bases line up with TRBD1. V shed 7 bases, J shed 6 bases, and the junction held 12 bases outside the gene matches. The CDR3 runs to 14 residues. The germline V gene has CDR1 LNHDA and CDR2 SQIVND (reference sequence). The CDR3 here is CASTPTGPVIEQYF. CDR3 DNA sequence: TGTGCCAGTACCCCGACAGGGCCTGTCATCGAGCAGTACTTC. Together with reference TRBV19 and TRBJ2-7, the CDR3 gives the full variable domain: DGGITQSPKYLFRKEGQNVTLSCEQNLNHDAMYWYRQDPGQGLRLIYYSQIVNDFQKGDIAEGYSVSREKKESFPLTVTSAQKNPTAFYLCASTPTGPVIEQYFGPGTRLTVT.

This CDR3 is CASSKGPLDTEAFF. The CDR3 DNA is TGTGCCAGCAGCAAGGGGCCCTTGGACACTGAAGCTTTCTTT. This chain uses TRBV21-1 with TRBJ1-1; the D call TRBD1 from the table was never checked on the DNA. TRBV21-1 counts as a pseudogene. CDR3 length: 14 amino acids.

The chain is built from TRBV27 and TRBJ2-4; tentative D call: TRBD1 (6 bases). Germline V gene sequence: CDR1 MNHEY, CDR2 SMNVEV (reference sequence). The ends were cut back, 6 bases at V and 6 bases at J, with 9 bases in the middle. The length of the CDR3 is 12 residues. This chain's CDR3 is CASSETGNIQYF. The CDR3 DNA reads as TGTGCCAGCAGCGAGACAGGAAACATTCAGTACTTC.

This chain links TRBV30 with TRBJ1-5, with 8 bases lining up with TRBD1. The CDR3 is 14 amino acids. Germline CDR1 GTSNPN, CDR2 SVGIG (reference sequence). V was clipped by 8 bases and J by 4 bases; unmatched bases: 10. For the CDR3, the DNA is TGTGCCCATACAGGGGGAACGGGGAATCAGCCCCAGCATTTT. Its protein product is CAHTGGTGNQPQHF.

The CDR3 bases are TGTGCCACCAGTGATAAAACTCCCAAGAACTACAATGAGCAGTTCTTC. Encoded protein: CATSDKTPKNYNEQFF. The chain is built from TRBV24-1 and TRBJ2-1, with D unclear. Germline values: CDR1 KGHDR, CDR2 SFDVKD. The CDR3 has 16 amino acids. V was cut by 3 bases and J by 3 bases, with 14 bases left in between.

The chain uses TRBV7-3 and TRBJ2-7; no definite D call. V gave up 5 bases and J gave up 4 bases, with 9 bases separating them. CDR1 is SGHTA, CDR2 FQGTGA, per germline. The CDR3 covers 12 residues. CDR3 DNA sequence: TGTGCCAGCAGCATAAACTTATACGAGCAGTACTTC. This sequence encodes CASSINLYEQYF.

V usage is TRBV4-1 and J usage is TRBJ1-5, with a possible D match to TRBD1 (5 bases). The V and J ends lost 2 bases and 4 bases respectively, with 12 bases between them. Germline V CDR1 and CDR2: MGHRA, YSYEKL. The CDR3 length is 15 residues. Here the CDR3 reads CASSQNTGPNQPQHF. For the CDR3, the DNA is TGCGCCAGCAGCCAAAATACAGGCCCAAATCAGCCCCAGCATTTT.

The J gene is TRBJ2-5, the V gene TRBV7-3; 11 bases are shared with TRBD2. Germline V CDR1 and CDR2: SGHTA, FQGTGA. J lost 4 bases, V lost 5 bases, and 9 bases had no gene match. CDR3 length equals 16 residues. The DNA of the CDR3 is TGTGCCAGCAGCCCTGGTAGCGGGAGGGGGTCAGAGACCCAGTACTTC. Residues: CASSPGSGRGSETQYF. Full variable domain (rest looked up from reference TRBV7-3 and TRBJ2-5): GAGVSQTPSNKVTEKGKYVELRCDPISGHTALYWYRQSLGQGPEFLIYFQGTGAADDSGLPNDRFFAVRPEGSVSTLKIQRTERGDSAVYLCASSPGSGRGSETQYFGPGTRLLVL.

The CDR3 sequence: CASSIDLAGSYNEQFF. CDR3 bases: TGTGCCAGCAGCATCGATCTAGCGGGTTCATACAATGAGCAGTTCTTC. The V and J genes are TRBV27 and TRBJ2-1; 8 nucleotides match TRBD2. CDR1 MNHEY and CDR2 SMNVEV come from the germline V gene (reference sequence). The CDR3 extends over 16 amino acids. V lost 6 bases, J lost 4 bases, and 11 bases stayed unmatched.

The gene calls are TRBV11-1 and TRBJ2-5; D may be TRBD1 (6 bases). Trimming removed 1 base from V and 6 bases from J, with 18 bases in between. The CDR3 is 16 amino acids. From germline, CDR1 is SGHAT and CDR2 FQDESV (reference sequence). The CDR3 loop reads CASSLGRRGYSKTQYF. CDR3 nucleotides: TGTGCCAGCAGCTTAGGCCGCAGGGGATATTCGAAGACCCAGTACTTC.

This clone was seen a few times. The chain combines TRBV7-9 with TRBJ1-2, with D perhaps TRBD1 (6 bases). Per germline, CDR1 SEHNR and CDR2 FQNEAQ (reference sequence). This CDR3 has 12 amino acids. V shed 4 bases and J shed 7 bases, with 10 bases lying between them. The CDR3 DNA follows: TGTGCCAGCAGCTCGGACAGAGGTGGCTACACCTTC. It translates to CASSSDRGGYTF.